This T cell receptor (beta chain) was obtained from a study of shared clonotypes between healthy human individuals. Splitting of each subset's genomic DNA was done evenly across several immunoSEQ plates. Method: immunoSEQ multiplex PCR; TCRdb's copy keeps in-frame clones and lacks some. The table lists about 600,000 clones, around 97% of them singletons. This CDR3 has 14 amino acids. Germline CDR1 and CDR2: SGHVT and SQSDAQ. Trimming took 2 bases from V and 2 from J, leaving 9 bases between them. Study outcomes and limitations: Lower generation probabilities were found for non-shared clonotypes than for those shared by all four donors.

Comments on this clone: Its antigen is currently unknown.

This receptor was identified in a woman aged 25 to 39 in good health. V and J are TRBV7-4 and TRBJ1-2, with TRBD1 as a possible D gene (5 bases). Sequenced sample: naive CD4+ T cells sorted from blood. As for subset: CD45RA+ positively selected. CDR3 region: CASSLNRGNYGYTF. CDR3 bases: TGTGCCAGCAGCTTAAACCGGGGGAACTATGGCTACACCTTC.